This TCR beta chain emerged from a study of shared clonotypes between healthy human individuals. As concerns this clone: The antigen is undetermined.

Both subsets, CD45RA+ naive and CD45RA-negative memory, were split from the CD4+ cells. Study-level results: Lower generation probabilities were found for non-shared clonotypes than for those shared by all four donors.

This table comes from immunoSEQ multiplex PCR, and its TCRdb copy is limited to in-frame clones, with some not included. The sample consists of approximately 2.3 million clones, 85% to 95% of them appearing once. The CDR3 spans 15 residues. Germline values: CDR1 MNHEY, CDR2 SVGAGI. With 7 bases clipped from V and 7 bases from J, the junction kept 10 bases outside the gene matches. Sample: naive CD4+ T cells from PBMCs. The sample's subset: CD45RA+ positively selected. The clonotype originates from a man in his late teens or twenties in good health. Some clones in this sample may be carry-over from other donors' samples. The chain combines TRBV6-5 with TRBJ1-2, with TRBD1 identical over 12 bases. The CDR3 sequence is CASTTPGQGARGYTF. CDR3 DNA: TGTGCCAGCACCACTCCGGGACAGGGGGCACGTGGCTACACCTTC.